This T cell receptor beta chain was captured by sequencing in a study of cytomegalovirus exposure and HLA in healthy donors. Study background: It was reported in a later analysis that the same platform had been used for the 120 validation repertoires as for the approximately 730 first-cohort repertoires. Regarding the study as a whole: The CMV antigen specificity of a few CMV-associated chains was confirmed through in vitro analysis. High sensitivity and specificity were reportedly achieved when the classifier diagnosed cytomegalovirus status.

CDR1 and CDR2 (germline): SGHNT, YYREEE (reference sequence). Trimming took 0 bases from V and 2 from J, leaving 12 bases between them. The CDR3 loop spans 15 amino acids. On this clone: Its antigen is undetermined.

The donors were in the approximately 130-subject validation cohort, distinct from the approximately 700-subject first cohort. Sequencing used immunoSEQ multiplex PCR; TCRdb keeps in-frame clones, though not all of them. This table holds around 400,000 clones, just over 85% found once. Sequencing was performed on PBMCs. This chain connects TRBV5-4 to TRBJ2-7; D might be TRBD2 (5 bases). The sequence was collected from a woman younger than 30 in good health and CMV-seronegative. The CDR3 DNA follows: TGTGCCAGCAGCTTGGGGACTGATAGCCCCTACGAGCAGTACTTC. Its translation is CASSLGTDSPYEQYF.